Reported below is one T cell receptor (beta chain). V lost 3 bases and J lost 3, with 3 bases in between. This CDR3 spans 11 amino acids. CDR1 and CDR2 from the germline V gene are ENHRY and SYGVKD. Clones were sequenced by immunoSEQ multiplex PCR, and TCRdb holds only the in-frame ones, with some missing. The sample consists of a few hundred thousand clones, more than 70% of them appearing once. The sample belongs to a study of blood T cell repertoires in COVID-19. As for the study in general: The United States, Italy and Spain provided the acute and convalescent COVID-19 samples.

Sequenced: peripheral blood. The rearrangement links TRBV10-3 to TRBJ2-7; unclear D gene. This TCR was recovered from a woman of 80 years or more with acute or convalescent COVID-19. CDR3 in amino acids: CAISDSYEQYF. In nucleotides, the CDR3 is TGTGCCATCAGTGACAGCTACGAGCAGTACTTC.